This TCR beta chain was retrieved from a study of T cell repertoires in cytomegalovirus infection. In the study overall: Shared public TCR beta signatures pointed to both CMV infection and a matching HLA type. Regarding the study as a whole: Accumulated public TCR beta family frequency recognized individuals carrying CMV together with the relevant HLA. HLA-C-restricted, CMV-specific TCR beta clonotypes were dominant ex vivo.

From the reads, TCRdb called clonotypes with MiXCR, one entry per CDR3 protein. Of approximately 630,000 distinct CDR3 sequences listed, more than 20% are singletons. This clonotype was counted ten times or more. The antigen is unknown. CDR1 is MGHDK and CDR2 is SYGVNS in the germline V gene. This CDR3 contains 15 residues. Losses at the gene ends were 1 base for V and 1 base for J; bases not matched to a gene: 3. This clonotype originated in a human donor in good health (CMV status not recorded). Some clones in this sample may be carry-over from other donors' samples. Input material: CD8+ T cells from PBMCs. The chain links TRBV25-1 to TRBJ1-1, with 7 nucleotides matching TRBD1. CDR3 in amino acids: CASSEWGTENTEAFF. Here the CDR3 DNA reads TGTGCCAGCAGTGAATGGGGGACAGAGAACACTGAAGCTTTCTTT.